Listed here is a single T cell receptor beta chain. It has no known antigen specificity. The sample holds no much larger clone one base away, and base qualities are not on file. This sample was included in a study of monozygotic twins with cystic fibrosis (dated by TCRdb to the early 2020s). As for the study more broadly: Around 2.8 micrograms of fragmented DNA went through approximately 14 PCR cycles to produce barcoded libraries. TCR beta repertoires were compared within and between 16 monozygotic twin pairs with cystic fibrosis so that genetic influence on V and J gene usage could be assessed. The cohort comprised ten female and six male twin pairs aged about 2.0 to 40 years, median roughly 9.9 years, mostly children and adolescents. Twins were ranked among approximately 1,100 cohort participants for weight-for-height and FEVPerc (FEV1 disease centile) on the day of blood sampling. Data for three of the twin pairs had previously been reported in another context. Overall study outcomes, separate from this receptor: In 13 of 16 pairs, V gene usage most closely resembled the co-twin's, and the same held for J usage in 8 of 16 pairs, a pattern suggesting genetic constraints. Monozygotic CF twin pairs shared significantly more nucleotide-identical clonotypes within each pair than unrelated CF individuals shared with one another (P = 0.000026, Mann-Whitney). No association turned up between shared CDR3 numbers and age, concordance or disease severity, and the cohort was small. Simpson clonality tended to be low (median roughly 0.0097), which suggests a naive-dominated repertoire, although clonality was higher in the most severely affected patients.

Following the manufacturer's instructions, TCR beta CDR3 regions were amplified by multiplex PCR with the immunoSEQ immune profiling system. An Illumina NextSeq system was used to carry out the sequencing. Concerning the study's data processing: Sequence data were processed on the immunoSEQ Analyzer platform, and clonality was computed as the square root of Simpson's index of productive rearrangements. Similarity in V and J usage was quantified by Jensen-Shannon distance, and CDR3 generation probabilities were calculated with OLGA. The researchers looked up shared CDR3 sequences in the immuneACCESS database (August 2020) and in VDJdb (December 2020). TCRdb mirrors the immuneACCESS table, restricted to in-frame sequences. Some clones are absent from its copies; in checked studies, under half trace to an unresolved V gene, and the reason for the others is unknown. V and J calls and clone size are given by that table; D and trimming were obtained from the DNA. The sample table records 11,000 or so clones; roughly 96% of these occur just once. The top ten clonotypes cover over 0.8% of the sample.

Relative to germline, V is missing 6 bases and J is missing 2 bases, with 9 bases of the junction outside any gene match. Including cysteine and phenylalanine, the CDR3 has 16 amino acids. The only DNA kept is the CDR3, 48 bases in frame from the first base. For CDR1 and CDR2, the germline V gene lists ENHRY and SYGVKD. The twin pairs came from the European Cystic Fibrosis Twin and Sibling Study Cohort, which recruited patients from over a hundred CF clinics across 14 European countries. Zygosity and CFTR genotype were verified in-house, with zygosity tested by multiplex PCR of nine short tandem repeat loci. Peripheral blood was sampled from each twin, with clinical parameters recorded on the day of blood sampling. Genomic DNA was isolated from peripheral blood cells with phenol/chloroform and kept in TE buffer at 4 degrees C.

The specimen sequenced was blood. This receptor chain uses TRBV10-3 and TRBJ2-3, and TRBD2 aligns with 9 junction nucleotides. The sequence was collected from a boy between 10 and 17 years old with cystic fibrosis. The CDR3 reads CAISLRGGGITDTQYF. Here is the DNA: TGTGCCATCAGCTTGCGGGGGGGCGGGATCACAGATACGCAGTATTTT.